The rows below give T cell receptor beta chains drawn from one sample of a study of cytomegalovirus exposure and HLA in healthy donors. The assay was immunoSEQ multiplex PCR, and TCRdb's table has in-frame clones only and misses some. The sample yields about 120,000 clones, 65% to 80% seen once. The sample comprised PBMCs. Receptors were obtained from a man younger than 30 in good health and CMV-seropositive. Both conserved end residues are trimmed from each CDR3. The D gene is left open where the match is weak. The size of a clone is reported for some rows only, either as once, few or many, or as a class for expanded clones.

CDR3 protein,V gene,CDR3 length,clone size,D gene
ASSVGPGPLSYEQY,TRBV9,14,-,-
ASSQVRGTGSDQPQH,TRBV28,15,-,TRBD1
ASSLFGSGTNEKLF,TRBV5-1,14,-,-
ASSFSNTEAF,TRBV5-1,10,-,-
ASSPRLATTDTQY,TRBV19,13,-,TRBD2
ASSQTGAGSYGYT,TRBV28,13,few,TRBD1
ASSQLGGAMNTEAF,TRBV4-2,14,once,-
ASSIAQGYT,TRBV19,9,-,-
AWSVWGDRRTEAF,TRBV30,13,once,-
ASSDPWRRLF,TRBV19,10,-,-
ASGEFQETQY,TRBV2,10,once,-
ASSQPLISNTEAF,TRBV4-1,13,once,-
AWSVTGTGTEAF,TRBV30,12,-,-
ASGQTTDTQY,TRBV7-9,10,few,-
ASSPSGAYTDTQY,TRBV7-7,13,-,-